This T cell receptor beta chain was observed in a study of cytomegalovirus exposure and HLA in healthy donors. Study summary: An early data release held 80 million or so unique TCRs from HLA-typed donors. General study points: A later analysis linked some 18,000 TCR beta sequences to HLA alleles at 0.05 false discovery rate. Later analysis reportedly placed an Asian-associated ancestry cluster below the roughly 680-donor mean in N-insertions.

Notes on this clone: The antigen is undetermined.

Healthy bone marrow donors made up the cohort. Germline assignment: CDR1 MGHRA and CDR2 YSYEKL. With 0 bases clipped from V and 3 bases from J, the junction kept 7 bases outside the gene matches. CDR3 length: 17 residues. 13 Jbeta primers and 60 Vbeta primers were used for the PCR. The assay was immunoSEQ multiplex PCR, and TCRdb's table has in-frame clones only and misses some. The data hold 120,000 to 150,000 clones, with over 80% observed a single time. Material for sequencing was PBMCs. This sequence was found in a female donor in good health and CMV-seronegative. J is TRBJ2-1 and V is TRBV4-1; 8 bases match TRBD1. CDR3 coding DNA: TGCGCCAGCAGCCAAGAGGAGGACAGGGAACTCTACAATGAGCAGTTCTTC. This gives the protein CASSQEEDRELYNEQFF.